This TCR beta chain was retrieved from a study of immune heterogeneity within non-small cell lung tumors. Template input, which was bulk tumor genomic DNA, totaled roughly 650 ng per sample. Surgical sampling yielded several biopsies per primary tumor (spaced far apart). It was patients with untreated, newly diagnosed non-small cell lung cancer who underwent curative surgery. All donors had received a new diagnosis of non-small cell lung cancer and were undergoing surgery with curative intent. A multiplex PCR containing 32 V primers and 13 J primers was used to amplify TCR beta CDR3. TCRdb recomputed calls from the multiplex PCR reads with MiXCR, one row per CDR3 protein. Of roughly 3,200 distinct CDR3 sequences in the sample, 15% to 20% were seen once. Broader study findings: The repertoire of each individual patient held high-frequency T-cell receptor beta clonotypes that were largely distinct from those of other patients. A moderate but significant correlation was found, linking local T-cell clonality with local tumor mutational burden (R around 0.34). Identical dominant CDR3 beta clonotypes showed recurrence across tumor sites within a patient, and site-unique high-frequency clones were also present.

By sample fraction, this clonotype is medium-sized. Its cognate antigen is unknown. This CDR3 is built from 13 residues. The V gene's germline CDR1 is LGHDT and CDR2 YNNKEL (reference sequence). V was pared by 3 bases and J by 0 bases, with 2 bases between. Material: lung tumor tissue. This TCR derives from a man aged 45 to 65 with non-small cell lung cancer. The chain links TRBV3-1 to TRBJ2-2; D unresolved. In nucleotides, the CDR3 is TGTGCCAGCAGCCATGCGAACACCGGGGAGCTGTTTTTT. Its translation: CASSHANTGELFF.